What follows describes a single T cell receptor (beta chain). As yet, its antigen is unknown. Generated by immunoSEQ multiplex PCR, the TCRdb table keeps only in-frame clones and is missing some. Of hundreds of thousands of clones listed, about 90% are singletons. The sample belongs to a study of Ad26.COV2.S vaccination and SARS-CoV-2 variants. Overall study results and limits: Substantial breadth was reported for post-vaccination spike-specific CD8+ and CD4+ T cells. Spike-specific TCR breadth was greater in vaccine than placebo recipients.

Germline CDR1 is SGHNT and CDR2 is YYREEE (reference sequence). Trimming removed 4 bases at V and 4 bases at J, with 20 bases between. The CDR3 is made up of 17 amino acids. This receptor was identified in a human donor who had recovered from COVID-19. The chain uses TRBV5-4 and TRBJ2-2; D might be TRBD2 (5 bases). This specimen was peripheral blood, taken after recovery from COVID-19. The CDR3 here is CASSNPDLAGGTGELFF. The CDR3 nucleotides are TGTGCCAGCAGCAACCCCGATCTGGCGGGTGGCACCGGGGAGCTGTTTTTT.